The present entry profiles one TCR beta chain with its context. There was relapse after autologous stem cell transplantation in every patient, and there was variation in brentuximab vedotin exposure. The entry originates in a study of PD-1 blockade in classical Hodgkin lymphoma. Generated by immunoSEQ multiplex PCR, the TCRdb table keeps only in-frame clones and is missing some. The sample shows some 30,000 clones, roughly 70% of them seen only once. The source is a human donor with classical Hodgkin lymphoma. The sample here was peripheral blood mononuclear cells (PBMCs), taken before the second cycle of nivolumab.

The CDR3 protein is CASSFGVSPDTQYF. DNA for the CDR3: TGTGCCAGCAGCTTTGGGGTTAGCCCAGATACGCAGTATTTT. V gene TRBV7-9 combines with J gene TRBJ2-3; D is uncertain. This CDR3 has 14 amino acids. V was trimmed by 3 bases and J by 4 bases, leaving 11 bases between them. The germline gives CDR1 SEHNR, CDR2 FQNEAQ (reference sequence).